The clone carrying this T cell receptor beta chain was recorded many times. Its specificity is unknown. One end of the junction does not line up with germline, which may come from a read error. Quantitative 5'-RACE was performed with molecular barcodes, and it yielded the TCR beta libraries. Via MiXCR, TCRdb re-called the 5' RACE reads, giving one row per CDR3 protein. Of 500,000 or so distinct CDR3 sequences listed, about 5% are singletons. The sample belongs to a study of CD8 T cells in ankylosing spondylitis. CDR3 size: 15 residues. Germline-derived CDR1 and CDR2 are SQVTM and ANQGSEA. Study-wide points: Blood of patients with ankylosing spondylitis appeared to be characterized by a TCR beta motif of about 8 highly homologous variants. Disease-linked clones reportedly showed significant enrichment in matched ankylosing spondylitis synovial fluid. Both synovial fluid and blood in reactive arthritis had previously been reported to carry some motif variants. The disease-linked clones had a CD8+ phenotype and low blood frequencies.

The genes are TRBV29-1 and TRBJ1-2; no clear D gene. The sequence came from a male donor with ankylosing spondylitis. What was sequenced was blood, either unsorted or a sorted T cell fraction (not recorded which). The CDR3 region is CSVRKGLTSKYGYTF. The CDR3, as DNA: TGCAGCGTTCGAAAGGGCCTGACCTCTAAGTATGGCTACACCTTC.